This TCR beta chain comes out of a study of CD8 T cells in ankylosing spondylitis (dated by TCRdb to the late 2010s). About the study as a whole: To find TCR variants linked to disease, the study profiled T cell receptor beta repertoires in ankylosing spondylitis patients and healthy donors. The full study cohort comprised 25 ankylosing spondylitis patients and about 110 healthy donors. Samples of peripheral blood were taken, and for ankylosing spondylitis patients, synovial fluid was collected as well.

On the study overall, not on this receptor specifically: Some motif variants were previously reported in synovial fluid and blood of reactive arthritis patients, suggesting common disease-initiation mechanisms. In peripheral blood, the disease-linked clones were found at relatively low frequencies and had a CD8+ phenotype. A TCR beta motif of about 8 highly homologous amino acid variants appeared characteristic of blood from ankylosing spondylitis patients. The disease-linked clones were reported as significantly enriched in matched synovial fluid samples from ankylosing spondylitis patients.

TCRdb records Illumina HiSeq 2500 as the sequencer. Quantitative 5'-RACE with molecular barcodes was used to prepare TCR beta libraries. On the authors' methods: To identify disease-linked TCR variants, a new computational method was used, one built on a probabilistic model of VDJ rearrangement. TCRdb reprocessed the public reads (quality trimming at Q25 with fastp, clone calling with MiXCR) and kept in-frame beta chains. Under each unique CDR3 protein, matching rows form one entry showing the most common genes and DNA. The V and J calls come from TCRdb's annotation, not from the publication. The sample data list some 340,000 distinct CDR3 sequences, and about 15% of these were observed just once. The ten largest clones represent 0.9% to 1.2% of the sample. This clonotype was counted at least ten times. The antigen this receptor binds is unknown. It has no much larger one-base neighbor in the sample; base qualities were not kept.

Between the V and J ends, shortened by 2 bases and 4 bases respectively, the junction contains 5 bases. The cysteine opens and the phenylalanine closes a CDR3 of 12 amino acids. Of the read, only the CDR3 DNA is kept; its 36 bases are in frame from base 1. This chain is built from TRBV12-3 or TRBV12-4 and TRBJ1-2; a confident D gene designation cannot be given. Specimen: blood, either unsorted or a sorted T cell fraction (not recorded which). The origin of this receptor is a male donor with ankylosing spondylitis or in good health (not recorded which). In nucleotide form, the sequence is TGTGCCAGCAGTTTAAGAGGCTATGGCTACACCTTC. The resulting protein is CASSLRGYGYTF.